This T cell receptor beta chain was profiled in a study of blood T cell repertoires in COVID-19. Data came from immunoSEQ multiplex PCR; TCRdb stores just in-frame clones and leaves some out. Of hundreds of thousands of clones in the sample, more than 70% were seen once. A few counts support this clone. The Seattle patients, enrolled during active infection, were followed longitudinally. The sample comprised peripheral blood. The source of this sequence is a woman aged 25 to 39 with COVID-19, enrolled during active disease.

CDR3 in DNA: TGTGCCAGCAGTCCGACAGGGGATAGTCAGCCCCAGCATTTT. It codes for CASSPTGDSQPQHF. This rearrangement joins TRBV27 to TRBJ1-5; the match to TRBD1 covers 8 bases. The junction had 6 bases not matched to a gene; V was cut back by 5 bases and J by 6 bases. The CDR3 runs 14 residues. CDR1 MNHEY and CDR2 SMNVEV come from the germline V gene (reference sequence).